This note documents a single TCR beta chain sequence. Its target is unknown. This entry is derived from a study of cytomegalovirus exposure and HLA in healthy donors. Whole-study results and caveats: The productive fraction for most TCR beta V segments was about 87% or about 30% in an earlier analysis. In a later analysis, specific HLA alleles were associated with around 17,000 TCR beta sequences at a 0.05 false discovery rate. The only immune exposure information that was available was CMV serostatus. The classifier reportedly diagnosed cytomegalovirus status with high sensitivity and specificity.

13 Jbeta primers and 60 Vbeta primers were used for the PCR. Profiled with immunoSEQ multiplex PCR; TCRdb holds only in-frame clones, not every one. The table has approximately 200,000 clones, 79% seen once. CDR3 size: 15 residues. The germline V gene has CDR1 LNHDA and CDR2 SQIVND (reference sequence). V was pared by 3 bases and J by 3 bases, with 4 bases of the junction left unmatched. Material: PBMCs. The chain is built from TRBV19 and TRBJ1-4; 7 bases agree with TRBD1. The source is a girl between 5 and 17 years old in good health and CMV-seropositive. CDR3 protein: CASSIFRGANEKLFF. The CDR3 DNA sequence: TGTGCCAGTAGTATTTTCAGGGGGGCTAATGAAAAACTGTTTTTT.